Listed below are T cell receptor beta chains from one sample, sequenced in a study of blood T cell repertoires in COVID-19. Clones were read by immunoSEQ multiplex PCR, and TCRdb kept only the in-frame ones, dropping some. The sample lists 250,000 to 300,000 clones, roughly 90% seen once, with about 5% in the top ten. Sequencing was carried out using peripheral blood. The receptors come from a man in his forties with acute or convalescent COVID-19. Each CDR3 is given with its conserved first and last residue. Fields, in order: D gene, V gene, J gene, clone size, CDR3 protein, CDR3 DNA. The D gene is left open where the match is weak. Part of the rows lack a size; the others show once, few, many or a class for expanded clones.

d_gene: TRBD1; v_gene: TRBV3-1/TRBV3-2; j_gene: TRBJ1-1; abundance: .; CDR3aa: CASSLTGVAFF; CDR3nt: TGTGCCAGCAGCCTAACAGGGGTGGCTTTCTTT
d_gene: .; v_gene: TRBV19; j_gene: TRBJ1-4; abundance: .; CDR3aa: CASSLRGDGNEKLFF; CDR3nt: TGTGCCAGTAGTCTCCGGGGGGACGGAAATGAAAAACTGTTTTTT
d_gene: .; v_gene: TRBV6-6; j_gene: TRBJ2-4; abundance: .; CDR3aa: CASSYPREEGKNIQYF; CDR3nt: TGTGCCAGCAGTTACCCCAGGGAGGAGGGCAAAAACATTCAGTACTTC
d_gene: .; v_gene: TRBV10-3; j_gene: TRBJ1-2; abundance: .; CDR3aa: CAITTTISYGYTF; CDR3nt: TGTGCCATCACTACGACAATCTCCTACGGCTACACCTTC
d_gene: .; v_gene: TRBV3-1/TRBV3-2; j_gene: TRBJ2-3; abundance: .; CDR3aa: CASSQDRYTDTQYF; CDR3nt: TGTGCCAGCAGCCAAGATCGGTACACAGATACGCAGTATTTT
d_gene: .; v_gene: TRBV20-1; j_gene: TRBJ2-4; abundance: .; CDR3aa: CSASSQFRNIQYF; CDR3nt: TGCAGTGCTAGTTCGCAGTTCCGTAACATTCAGTACTTC
d_gene: .; v_gene: TRBV5-1; j_gene: TRBJ1-2; abundance: .; CDR3aa: CASSSGSNYGYTF; CDR3nt: TGCGCCAGCAGTTCTGGCAGTAACTATGGCTACACCTTC
d_gene: .; v_gene: TRBV3-1/TRBV3-2; j_gene: TRBJ1-2; abundance: .; CDR3aa: CASSSGGIYTF; CDR3nt: TGTGCCAGCAGCAGTGGCGGTATCTACACCTTC
d_gene: TRBD1; v_gene: TRBV5-1; j_gene: TRBJ1-2; abundance: .; CDR3aa: CASSLAGTDPFGYTF; CDR3nt: TGCGCCAGCAGCTTGGCCGGGACAGACCCTTTTGGCTACACCTTC
d_gene: .; v_gene: TRBV19; j_gene: TRBJ2-7; abundance: .; CDR3aa: CASSPGTSTYEQYF; CDR3nt: TGTGCCAGTAGTCCCGGGACATCGACCTACGAGCAGTACTTC
d_gene: .; v_gene: TRBV5-5; j_gene: TRBJ2-7; abundance: .; CDR3aa: CASSSRGTYEQYF; CDR3nt: TGTGCCAGCAGCTCCCGGGGGACCTACGAGCAGTACTTC
d_gene: .; v_gene: TRBV5-5; j_gene: TRBJ1-6; abundance: .; CDR3aa: CASTLAYSNSPLHF; CDR3nt: TGTGCCAGCACCCTAGCCTATTCTAATTCACCCCTCCACTTT
d_gene: .; v_gene: TRBV3-1/TRBV3-2; j_gene: TRBJ1-4; abundance: .; CDR3aa: CASSQVGAAFNEKLFF; CDR3nt: TGTGCCAGCAGCCAAGTGGGGGCAGCCTTTAATGAAAAACTGTTTTTT
d_gene: .; v_gene: TRBV7-2; j_gene: TRBJ2-1; abundance: .; CDR3aa: CASSLVYSNEQFF; CDR3nt: TGTGCCAGCAGCTTAGTTTATTCCAATGAGCAGTTCTTC
d_gene: .; v_gene: TRBV5-4; j_gene: TRBJ1-2; abundance: .; CDR3aa: CASSSGSSQRRNYGYTF; CDR3nt: TGTGCCAGCAGCTCTGGTTCGTCGCAGCGGCGGAACTATGGCTACACCTTC
d_gene: TRBD2; v_gene: TRBV6-5; j_gene: TRBJ2-7; abundance: .; CDR3aa: CASSKLAASYEQYF; CDR3nt: TGTGCCAGCAGCAAACTAGCGGCCTCCTACGAGCAGTACTTC
d_gene: TRBD1; v_gene: TRBV5-1; j_gene: TRBJ2-1; abundance: .; CDR3aa: CASSLEGTDYNEQFF; CDR3nt: TGCGCCAGCAGCTTGGAAGGGACAGACTACAATGAGCAGTTCTTC
d_gene: .; v_gene: TRBV14; j_gene: TRBJ1-2; abundance: few; CDR3aa: CASSPTNTWTAYGYTF; CDR3nt: TGTGCCAGCAGCCCCACCAACACTTGGACAGCCTATGGCTACACCTTC
d_gene: .; v_gene: TRBV30; j_gene: TRBJ1-5; abundance: .; CDR3aa: CAWSGGGPQHF; CDR3nt: TGTGCCTGGAGTGGCGGGGGGCCCCAGCATTTT
d_gene: .; v_gene: TRBV4-1; j_gene: TRBJ1-4; abundance: few; CDR3aa: CASSLGLYSTANEKLFF; CDR3nt: TGCGCCAGCAGCCTCGGCCTCTACTCGACAGCTAATGAAAAACTGTTTTTT
d_gene: TRBD1; v_gene: TRBV6-5; j_gene: TRBJ1-5; abundance: .; CDR3aa: CASRTGGQPQHF; CDR3nt: TGTGCCAGCAGGACAGGGGGCCAGCCCCAGCATTTT
d_gene: .; v_gene: TRBV7-2; j_gene: TRBJ2-6; abundance: .; CDR3aa: CASSENRASGANVLTF; CDR3nt: TGTGCCAGCAGCGAAAACAGGGCCTCTGGGGCCAACGTCCTGACTTTC
d_gene: TRBD2; v_gene: TRBV2; j_gene: TRBJ2-5; abundance: few; CDR3aa: CATKRGEQETQYF; CDR3nt: TGTGCCACCAAGCGGGGGGAACAAGAGACCCAGTACTTC
d_gene: TRBD2; v_gene: TRBV9; j_gene: TRBJ2-1; abundance: .; CDR3aa: CASSVDLAGGFYNEQFF; CDR3nt: TGTGCCAGCAGCGTAGATTTAGCGGGGGGTTTTTACAATGAGCAGTTCTTC
d_gene: .; v_gene: TRBV5-5; j_gene: TRBJ1-2; abundance: .; CDR3aa: CASSPGRGNYGYTF; CDR3nt: TGTGCCAGCAGCCCCGGACGGGGGAACTATGGCTACACCTTC
d_gene: .; v_gene: TRBV24-1; j_gene: TRBJ1-5; abundance: .; CDR3aa: CATSDGSLPIDQPQHF; CDR3nt: TGTGCCACCAGTGACGGTTCGCTCCCCATTGATCAGCCCCAGCATTTT
d_gene: .; v_gene: TRBV28; j_gene: TRBJ1-1; abundance: .; CDR3aa: CASSSPGATLREAFF; CDR3nt: TGTGCCAGCAGTTCCCCAGGGGCCACCCTTAGAGAAGCTTTCTTT
d_gene: TRBD1; v_gene: TRBV6-5; j_gene: TRBJ1-4; abundance: .; CDR3aa: CASSYSRQGKKLFF; CDR3nt: TGTGCCAGCAGTTACTCGAGACAGGGGAAAAAACTGTTTTTT
d_gene: TRBD1; v_gene: TRBV5-5; j_gene: TRBJ1-3; abundance: .; CDR3aa: CASSPWDRSSGNTIYF; CDR3nt: TGTGCCAGCAGCCCATGGGACAGGTCGTCTGGAAACACCATATATTTT
d_gene: TRBD2; v_gene: TRBV29-1; j_gene: TRBJ2-1; abundance: .; CDR3aa: CSVAAGGWDEQFF; CDR3nt: TGCAGCGTTGCAGCGGGGGGCTGGGATGAGCAGTTCTTC
d_gene: .; v_gene: TRBV28; j_gene: TRBJ1-3; abundance: .; CDR3aa: CASLAQGSENTIYF; CDR3nt: TGTGCCAGCCTAGCCCAGGGGTCCGAAAACACCATATATTTT
d_gene: TRBD2; v_gene: TRBV6-1; j_gene: TRBJ2-1; abundance: .; CDR3aa: CASSERNSGGNEQFF; CDR3nt: TGTGCCAGCAGTGAACGTAATAGCGGGGGTAATGAGCAGTTCTTC
d_gene: .; v_gene: TRBV5-6; j_gene: TRBJ1-2; abundance: .; CDR3aa: CASSLRQTGYTF; CDR3nt: TGTGCCAGCAGCTTAAGACAGACAGGCTACACCTTC
d_gene: .; v_gene: TRBV9; j_gene: TRBJ1-1; abundance: .; CDR3aa: CASSPDRFNTEAFF; CDR3nt: TGTGCCAGCAGCCCCGACAGGTTCAACACTGAAGCTTTCTTT
d_gene: TRBD2; v_gene: TRBV5-4; j_gene: TRBJ2-1; abundance: few; CDR3aa: CASSWGSGGAYNEQFF; CDR3nt: TGTGCCAGCAGCTGGGGTAGCGGGGGGGCGTACAATGAGCAGTTCTTC
d_gene: .; v_gene: TRBV7-6; j_gene: TRBJ1-2; abundance: .; CDR3aa: CASSLEVGGGVNGYTF; CDR3nt: TGTGCCAGCAGCTTAGAGGTCGGGGGTGGGGTAAATGGCTACACCTTC
d_gene: .; v_gene: TRBV14; j_gene: TRBJ1-6; abundance: few; CDR3aa: CASSPRAVNSPLHF; CDR3nt: TGTGCCAGCAGCCCACGAGCCGTCAATTCACCCCTCCACTTT
d_gene: TRBD1; v_gene: TRBV29-1; j_gene: TRBJ1-1; abundance: .; CDR3aa: CSATGTGLNTEAFF; CDR3nt: TGCAGCGCGACCGGGACAGGGTTGAACACTGAAGCTTTCTTT
d_gene: .; v_gene: TRBV27; j_gene: TRBJ2-4; abundance: .; CDR3aa: CASSFQGIGGNIQYF; CDR3nt: TGTGCCAGCAGTTTCCAGGGAATAGGGGGAAACATTCAGTACTTC
d_gene: TRBD2; v_gene: TRBV3-1/TRBV3-2; j_gene: TRBJ2-1; abundance: .; CDR3aa: CASNPTSGGVDEQFF; CDR3nt: TGTGCCAGCAACCCCACTAGCGGGGGGGTCGATGAGCAGTTCTTC
d_gene: .; v_gene: TRBV27; j_gene: TRBJ2-3; abundance: .; CDR3aa: CASSSGTPGADTQYF; CDR3nt: TGTGCCAGCAGTTCCGGGACTCCAGGCGCGGATACGCAGTATTTT
d_gene: TRBD2; v_gene: TRBV30; j_gene: TRBJ2-3; abundance: .; CDR3aa: CAWSPGTSGDTQYF; CDR3nt: TGTGCCTGGAGTCCGGGGACTAGCGGGGATACGCAGTATTTT
d_gene: .; v_gene: TRBV19; j_gene: TRBJ1-1; abundance: .; CDR3aa: CASSVGGDGNTEAFF; CDR3nt: TGTGCCAGTAGTGTAGGGGGGGACGGTAACACTGAAGCTTTCTTT
d_gene: .; v_gene: TRBV6-6; j_gene: TRBJ1-4; abundance: .; CDR3aa: CASSYSSEKLFF; CDR3nt: TGTGCCAGCAGTTACTCGAGCGAAAAACTGTTTTTT
d_gene: .; v_gene: TRBV6-5; j_gene: TRBJ2-7; abundance: .; CDR3aa: CASSFGALRVGYEQYF; CDR3nt: TGTGCCAGCAGTTTTGGGGCCCTCAGGGTTGGATACGAGCAGTACTTC
d_gene: TRBD2; v_gene: TRBV13; j_gene: TRBJ2-1; abundance: .; CDR3aa: CASSLTSGGHEQFF; CDR3nt: TGTGCCAGCAGCTTGACTAGCGGGGGCCATGAGCAGTTCTTC
d_gene: .; v_gene: TRBV11-1; j_gene: TRBJ2-1; abundance: .; CDR3aa: CASSLYLENEQFF; CDR3nt: TGTGCCAGCAGCTTATATCTGGAGAATGAGCAGTTCTTC
d_gene: .; v_gene: TRBV24-1; j_gene: TRBJ1-1; abundance: .; CDR3aa: CATSAGNTEAFF; CDR3nt: TGTGCCACCAGTGCAGGGAACACTGAAGCTTTCTTT
d_gene: TRBD2; v_gene: TRBV5-1; j_gene: TRBJ2-2; abundance: .; CDR3aa: CASILTSGVAGELFF; CDR3nt: TGCGCCAGCATCCTGACTAGCGGCGTCGCCGGGGAGCTGTTTTTT
d_gene: .; v_gene: TRBV6-4; j_gene: TRBJ2-2; abundance: .; CDR3aa: CASSGSAGELFF; CDR3nt: TGTGCCAGCAGTGGGAGCGCCGGGGAGCTGTTTTTT
d_gene: .; v_gene: TRBV4-2; j_gene: TRBJ2-7; abundance: once; CDR3aa: CASSQELNYEQYF; CDR3nt: TGTGCCAGCAGCCAAGAACTGAACTACGAGCAGTACTTC
d_gene: .; v_gene: TRBV5-5; j_gene: TRBJ1-4; abundance: .; CDR3aa: CASSGLGGRDEKLFF; CDR3nt: TGTGCCAGCAGCGGGCTCGGGGGTAGGGATGAAAAACTGTTTTTT
d_gene: .; v_gene: TRBV5-1; j_gene: TRBJ1-1; abundance: .; CDR3aa: CASSLAVNTEAFF; CDR3nt: TGCGCCAGCAGCTTGGCTGTGAACACTGAAGCTTTCTTT
d_gene: TRBD1; v_gene: TRBV19; j_gene: TRBJ2-2; abundance: .; CDR3aa: CASSSIRDRVNTGELFF; CDR3nt: TGTGCCAGTAGTTCCATCAGGGACAGGGTAAACACCGGGGAGCTGTTTTTT